The clone carrying this T cell receptor (beta chain) occurred once. The antigen is unknown. The CDR3 has 14 amino acids. The V gene's germline CDR1 is SGHTA and CDR2 FQGNSA. Losses at the gene ends were 6 bases for V and 4 bases for J; bases not matched to a gene: 4. The data belong to a study of vaccination effects on CD4 cells after COVID-19. Regarding the study as a whole: Few convalescent patients were included, and no early post-infection timepoints were sampled. Cross-reaction with common cold coronaviruses was seen in only 1 of 255 vaccine-induced clones from healthy vaccinees.

Antigen-specific CD4+ T cells were first expanded with viral peptide pools by the ViraFEST assay and only then sequenced. Isolating CD4+ T cells followed 9 to 11 days of culture. Prior SARS-CoV-2 infection was absent in the vaccine recipients, as shown by negative nucleocapsid antibodies. Wells containing over 1.5 million PBMC each were cultured with around 9.1 IU/ml IL-2 and 7.5 to 10 ug/ml peptides. Libraries were prepared by immunoSEQ multiplex PCR; TCRdb keeps only in-frame clonotypes and omits some of them. The sample holds 50,000 or so clones, 75% to 85% seen once. The starting material was CD4+ T cells from PBMCs cultured with HCoV-OC43 spike peptides, obtained before COVID-19 vaccination. Indicated subset: HCoV-OC43 spike overlapping peptide pool stimulation. The chain joins TRBV7-2 to TRBJ1-2; 11 bases map to TRBD1. The TCR sequence derives from a human donor who received a COVID-19 vaccine. The CDR3 DNA reads TGTGCCAGCAGAAGGACAGGGGGCTCCTATGGCTACACCTTC. Encoded protein: CASRRTGGSYGYTF.